These 12 T cell receptor beta chains came from one sample sequenced in a study of blood T cell repertoires in COVID-19. Clones were read by immunoSEQ multiplex PCR, and TCRdb kept only the in-frame ones, dropping some. The table has about 270,000 clones, 82% seen once; the top ten hold roughly 3.1%. The sequenced sample consisted of peripheral blood. These receptors all come from a woman between 18 and 29 years old with acute or convalescent COVID-19.

This clone was detected once. The rearrangement joins TRBV19 to TRBJ2-7; 7 bases agree with TRBD2. CDR3 size: 15 residues. Germline values: CDR1 LNHDA, CDR2 SQIVND (reference sequence). V was pared by 5 bases and J by 4 bases, with 11 bases of the junction left unmatched. Written as DNA, the CDR3 is TGTGCCAGTAGTCCCCGCGGGAGTGGGTGGTACGAGCAGTACTTC. Protein product: CASSPRGSGWYEQYF.

The chain employs TRBV19 and TRBJ2-1, with TRBD2 identical over 11 bases. Unmatched junction bases numbered 16, after V lost 6 bases and J lost 12 bases. Per germline, CDR1 LNHDA and CDR2 SQIVND (reference sequence). CDR3 length: 16 residues. The CDR3 DNA follows: TGTGCCAGTAGCCACGAAATAGCGGGAGGGCCCTTGGGGCAGTTCTTC. Protein product: CASSHEIAGGPLGQFF.

In this sample, this clone turned up once. Here the CDR3 reads CASSPNLMAGNTIYF. The CDR3 DNA reads TGTGCCAGCAGCCCCAACCTCATGGCCGGAAACACCATATATTTT. The V gene is TRBV7-2, the J gene TRBJ1-3; no clear D gene. Germline-derived CDR1 and CDR2 are SGHTA and FQGNSA. CDR3 length equals 15 residues. V lost 5 bases and J lost 4, with 15 bases in between.

J is TRBJ1-1 and V is TRBV4-2; D is undetermined. The CDR3 totals 14 residues. The V gene lost 0 bases and the J gene lost 5 bases, with 10 bases spanning the gap. CDR1 and CDR2 (germline): LGHNA, YNFKEQ. The CDR3 here is CASSQDPLWTEAFF. The CDR3 bases are TGTGCCAGCAGCCAAGACCCCCTATGGACTGAAGCTTTCTTT.

This sequence joins TRBV5-3 and TRBJ2-5; D ambiguous. TRBV5-3 has ORF status, its function being uncertain. V was clipped by 0 bases and J by 5 bases, with 17 bases between them. CDR3 length: 16 residues. The DNA for the CDR3 is TGTGCCAGAAGCTTGGAGAGTAACGAGGTCGGGGAGACCCAGTACTTC. Translating gives CARSLESNEVGETQYF.

V and J are TRBV5-1 and TRBJ1-2, with D unresolved. Germline V lookup: CDR1 SGHRS, CDR2 YFSETQ. The CDR3 totals 14 residues. Trimming stripped 3 bases from V and 5 bases from J, with 14 bases between. The CDR3, as DNA: TGCGCCAGCAGCTCGCCGGGAGTGGCGTATGGCTACACCTTC. Protein: CASSSPGVAYGYTF.

For the CDR3, the DNA is TGTGCCACCAGTTACGGATTAAGAGGCGGGAGGGAGACAGATACGCAGTATTTT. Its translation: CATSYGLRGGRETDTQYF. The chain employs TRBV24-1 and TRBJ2-3, with 9 bases aligning to TRBD2. The V gene's germline CDR1 is KGHDR and CDR2 SFDVKD. Trimming at V came to 6 bases and at J to 3 bases, leaving 15 bases not matched to a gene. This CDR3 spans 18 amino acids.

A word on this clone: Distinct nucleotide sequences in the sample also encode this CDR3. The chain couples TRBV9 to TRBJ1-5; 9 bases map to TRBD1. There are 15 residues in the CDR3. Per the germline V gene, CDR1 is SGDLS and CDR2 is YYNGEE. Trimming removed 0 bases from V and 4 bases from J; junction bases left unmatched: 2. The chain's CDR3 is CASSVGGQGNQPQHF. The CDR3 DNA reads TGTGCCAGCAGCGTAGGGGGACAGGGAAATCAGCCCCAGCATTTT.

This clone was seen a handful of times. The chain recombines TRBV13 with TRBJ1-2; 9 nucleotides match TRBD1. This CDR3 comprises 16 residues. V lost 5 bases, J lost 4 bases, and 11 bases stayed unmatched. Germline V lookup: CDR1 PRHDT, CDR2 FYEKMQ (reference sequence). The DNA of the CDR3 is TGTGCCAGCAGCAGCGGACAGGGGAAAGGGGTCTATGGCTACACCTTC. It translates to CASSSGQGKGVYGYTF.

V usage is TRBV24-1 and J usage is TRBJ2-3; 8 bases match TRBD1. The CDR3 totals 16 residues. The V and J ends lost 2 bases and 0 bases, in that order; junction bases with no gene match: 3. Germline V gives CDR1 KGHDR, CDR2 SFDVKD. The chain's CDR3 is CATSDSGTGSTDTQYF. CDR3 nucleotide sequence: TGTGCCACCAGTGATTCTGGGACAGGCAGCACAGATACGCAGTATTTT.

The chain links TRBV11-2 to TRBJ1-1; D is unclear. The germline gives CDR1 SGHAT, CDR2 FQNNGV. This CDR3 has 14 residues. Trimming cost V 1 base and J 5 bases, with 11 bases left between them. The chain's CDR3 is CASSLGSGVTEAFF. CDR3 DNA sequence: TGTGCCAGCAGCTTAGGTTCCGGGGTTACTGAAGCTTTCTTT.

The chain employs TRBV13 and TRBJ2-7, with D possibly being TRBD2 (5 bases). The CDR3 spans 14 residues. V was shortened by 1 base and J by 1 base, with 8 bases between the two germline ends. Germline V gene data show CDR1 as PRHDT and CDR2 as FYEKMQ (reference sequence). CDR3 sequence reads: CASSLDGKSYEQYF. The CDR3 bases are TGTGCCAGCAGCTTAGACGGGAAGTCCTACGAGCAGTACTTC.